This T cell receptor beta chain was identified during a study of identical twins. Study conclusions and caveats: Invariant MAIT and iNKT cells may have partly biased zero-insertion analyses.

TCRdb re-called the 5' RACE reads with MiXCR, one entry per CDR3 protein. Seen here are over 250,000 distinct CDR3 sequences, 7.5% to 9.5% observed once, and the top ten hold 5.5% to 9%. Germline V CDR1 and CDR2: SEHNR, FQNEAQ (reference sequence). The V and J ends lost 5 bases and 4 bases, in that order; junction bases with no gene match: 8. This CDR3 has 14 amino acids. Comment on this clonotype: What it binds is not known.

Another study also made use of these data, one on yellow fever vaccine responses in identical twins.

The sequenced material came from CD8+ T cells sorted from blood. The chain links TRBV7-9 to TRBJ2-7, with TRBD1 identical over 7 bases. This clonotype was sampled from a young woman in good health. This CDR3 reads CASSERGRTYEQYF. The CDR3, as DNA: TGTGCCAGCAGCGAAAGGGGGCGCACTTACGAGCAGTACTTC.